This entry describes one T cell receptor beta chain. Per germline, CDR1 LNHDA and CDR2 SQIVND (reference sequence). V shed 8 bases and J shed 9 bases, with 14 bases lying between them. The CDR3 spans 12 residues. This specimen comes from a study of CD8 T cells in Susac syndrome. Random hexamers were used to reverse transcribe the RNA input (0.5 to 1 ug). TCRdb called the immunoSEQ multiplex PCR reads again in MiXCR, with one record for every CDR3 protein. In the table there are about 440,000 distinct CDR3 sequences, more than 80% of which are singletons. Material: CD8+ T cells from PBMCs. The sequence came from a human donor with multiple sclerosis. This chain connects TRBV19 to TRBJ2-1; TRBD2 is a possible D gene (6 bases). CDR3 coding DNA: TGTGCCAGTGGAGATACTAGCCCTGAGCAGTTCTTC. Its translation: CASGDTSPEQFF.